This T cell receptor (beta chain) was observed in a study of T cell responses to AZD1222 COVID-19 vaccine. Sequencing used immunoSEQ multiplex PCR; TCRdb keeps in-frame clones, though not all of them. In the table there are about 120,000 clones, just over 90% of which are singletons. The source of this sequence is an adult in good health. Here the sequenced sample was peripheral blood, taken on day 0 of AZD1222 vaccination.

CDR3 nucleotide sequence: TGTGCCAGCAGTGGTGGACAGGGAAACTACGAGCAGTACTTC. Its protein is CASSGGQGNYEQYF. The chain has TRBV2 and TRBJ2-7, with TRBD1 matching over 8 bases. CDR1 is SNHLY and CDR2 is FYNNEI in the germline V gene. CDR3 length: 14 amino acids. V was clipped by 4 bases and J by 3 bases; unmatched bases: 5.